This TCR beta chain was retrieved from a study of T cells in Graves' hyperthyroidism and ophthalmopathy. The PBMCs were sourced from fresh peripheral blood (about 10 ml). The investigators amplified TCR beta CDR3 regions from RNA transcripts. The primer set for the first-round RT-PCR of the TCR CDR3 was HTBI. Using its own MiXCR run on the multiplex PCR reads, TCRdb lists one record per CDR3 protein. The data hold about half a million distinct CDR3 sequences, with about 15% observed a single time. J lost 8 bases, V lost 7 bases, and 15 bases had no gene match. The CDR3 loop spans 15 amino acids. This clonotype was seen more than once but under ten times.

The sequencing sample was made of blood. The clonotype originates from a woman aged 25-40 years with Graves' ophthalmopathy. The chain is built from TRBV12-3 or TRBV12-4 and TRBJ1-2; 8 bases fit TRBD1. This CDR3 reads CASNLLPGQAGGYTF. The DNA of the CDR3 is TGTGCCAGCAACCTACTACCGGGACAGGCGGGGGGCTACACCTTC.